This is a list of T cell receptor beta chains from one sample in a study of cytomegalovirus exposure and HLA in healthy donors. Here immunoSEQ multiplex PCR was the method, and the copy in TCRdb shows in-frame clones only, minus some. The table lists 86,000 or so clones, roughly 77% of them singletons, with about 15% in the top ten. The material sequenced was PBMCs. Receptors originate from a woman aged 40 to 50 in good health and CMV-seropositive. Each CDR3 is given with its conserved first and last residue. D genes are given only for firm matches. Only part of the rows carry a size: once, few, many, or a class if the clone is expanded.

v_call	j_call	clone_size	d_call	cdr3_nt	cdr3_aa
TRBV27	TRBJ2-2	-	-	TGTGCCAGCAGTTTATTCTCGGTCGGGGAGCTGTTTTTT	CASSLFSVGELFF
TRBV27	TRBJ1-1	-	-	TGTGCCAGCAGTTCCCTATGGGGGGGCCAAGAAGCTTTCTTT	CASSSLWGGQEAFF
TRBV19	TRBJ2-1	-	TRBD2	TGTGCCAGTAGAAGCGGGAGTAGTTATGAGCAGTTCTTC	CASRSGSSYEQFF
TRBV6-1	TRBJ1-5	-	-	TGTGCCAGCAGTGAACCGGAGATAAATCAGCCCCAGCATTTT	CASSEPEINQPQHF
TRBV10-1	TRBJ2-1	-	-	TGCGCCAGCAGTGAACAGGGAGTCTCCTACAATGAGCAGTTCTTC	CASSEQGVSYNEQFF
TRBV6-8	TRBJ1-5	-	-	TGTGCCAGCAGTTACAATCCAGGGGAATATAGCAATCAGCCCCAGCATTTT	CASSYNPGEYSNQPQHF
TRBV4-1	TRBJ1-5	-	TRBD1	TGCGCCAGCAGCCAAGATCCTACAGGGGATAATCAGCCCCAGCATTTT	CASSQDPTGDNQPQHF
TRBV7-3	TRBJ2-5	-	TRBD2	TGTGCCAGCAGCCCCGGGGGGGGCCCTCGTGCGACCCAGTACTTC	CASSPGGGPRATQYF
TRBV5-6	TRBJ1-2	-	-	TGTGCCAGCAGCTTGGTTATGGCACTAGGCTATGGCTACACCTTC	CASSLVMALGYGYTF
TRBV6-6	TRBJ2-7	-	TRBD1	TGTGCCAGCAGCGGACAGGGGGGAAACTACGAGCAGTACTTC	CASSGQGGNYEQYF
TRBV5-1	TRBJ2-1	-	TRBD2	TGCGCCAGCAGCTTGGAAGGCGGGGGTTACAATGAGCAGTTCTTC	CASSLEGGGYNEQFF
TRBV25-1	TRBJ2-1	once	TRBD1	TGTGCAAGCAGTAGGGGACAGGGGGCGCATGAGCAGTTCTTC	CASSRGQGAHEQFF
TRBV27	TRBJ1-2	-	TRBD1	TGTGCCAGCAGTTCCGACAGGGTGCCTGGCTACACCTTC	CASSSDRVPGYTF
TRBV30	TRBJ1-2	few	TRBD1	TGTGCCTGGACTCGTGGCAGGGGGGATGGCTACACCTTC	CAWTRGRGDGYTF
TRBV5-1	TRBJ1-2	-	TRBD1	TGCGCCAGCAGCGGGGGACAGGGACCGGGTGGCTACACCTTC	CASSGGQGPGGYTF
TRBV5-1	TRBJ2-1	-	-	TGCGCCAGCTTTGGGGACTCGATATACAATGAGCAGTTCTTC	CASFGDSIYNEQFF
TRBV7-2	TRBJ1-1	-	-	TGTGCCAGCGTGGCATTCGTCAGTGTCACTGAAGCTTTCTTT	CASVAFVSVTEAFF
TRBV7-3	TRBJ2-3	-	TRBD2	TGTGCCAGCAGCCCCCAGGGACTAGCGGGAGGAGATACGCAGTATTTT	CASSPQGLAGGDTQYF
TRBV27	TRBJ2-1	-	-	TGTGCCAGCAGTTTAGGTAGCTCCTACAATGAGCAGTTCTTC	CASSLGSSYNEQFF
TRBV7-2	TRBJ2-5	few	TRBD2	TGTGCCAGCAGCTTATCGGGACTAGTGGTACAGCAGTACTTC	CASSLSGLVVQQYF
TRBV5-4	TRBJ1-2	once	-	TGTGCCAGCAGCTTGGGTGGCGGAGTAACCTATGGCTACACCTTC	CASSLGGGVTYGYTF
TRBV5-6	TRBJ1-1	few	-	TGTGCCAGCAGCTTTTCGACTGAAGCTTTCTTT	CASSFSTEAFF
TRBV11-2	TRBJ1-1	-	-	TGTGCCAGCAGCTTCCGGACTGAAGCTTTCTTT	CASSFRTEAFF
TRBV2	TRBJ1-2	-	-	TGTGCCAGCAAAACGGGGGGCGGGAAAGGGGCCTACGGCTACACCTTC	CASKTGGGKGAYGYTF
TRBV29-1	TRBJ1-2	-	-	TGCAGCGTTGCAGGGAAGGTGGGTCTCGGCTACACCTTC	CSVAGKVGLGYTF
TRBV9	TRBJ2-7	-	-	TGTGCCAGCAGCGTAGGAGTGGCGGGTTTGAGCTCCTACGAGCAGTACTTC	CASSVGVAGLSSYEQYF
TRBV7-9	TRBJ2-7	-	TRBD1	TGTGCCAGCAGCCCAAAGCCCGGGACAGGGGTCCACGAGCAGTACTTC	CASSPKPGTGVHEQYF
TRBV2	TRBJ2-1	-	-	TGTGCCAGCAGGTCGCGGGCGAACGGGGATGAGCAGTTCTTC	CASRSRANGDEQFF
TRBV6-5	TRBJ1-4	-	TRBD1	TGTGCCAGCAGTAGACAACAGGGGGCGTATGAAAAACTGTTTTTT	CASSRQQGAYEKLFF
TRBV7-2	TRBJ2-7	-	TRBD2	TGTGCCAGCAGCTTAGCTCAGGGACTAGCGGGGTACGAGCAGTACTTC	CASSLAQGLAGYEQYF
TRBV5-4	TRBJ2-7	-	TRBD2	TGTGCCAGCAGCTTGGCCCCGACTAGCGGCTCCTACGAGCAGTACTTC	CASSLAPTSGSYEQYF